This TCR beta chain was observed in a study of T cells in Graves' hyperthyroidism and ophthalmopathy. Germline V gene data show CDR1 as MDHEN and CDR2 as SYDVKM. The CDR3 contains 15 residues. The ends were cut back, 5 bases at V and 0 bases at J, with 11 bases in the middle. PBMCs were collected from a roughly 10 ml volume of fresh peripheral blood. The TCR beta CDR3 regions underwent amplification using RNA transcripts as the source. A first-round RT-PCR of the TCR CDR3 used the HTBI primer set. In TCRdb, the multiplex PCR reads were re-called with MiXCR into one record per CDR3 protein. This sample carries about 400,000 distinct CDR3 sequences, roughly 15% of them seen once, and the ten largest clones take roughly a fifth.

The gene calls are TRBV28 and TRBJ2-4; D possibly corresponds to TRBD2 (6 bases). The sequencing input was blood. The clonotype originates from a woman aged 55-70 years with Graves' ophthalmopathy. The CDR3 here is CASSRSGIAKNIQYF. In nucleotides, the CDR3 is TGTGCCAGCAGTCGTAGCGGTATAGCCAAAAACATTCAGTACTTC.